This is a list of T cell receptor beta chains from one sample in a study of cytomegalovirus exposure and HLA in healthy donors. Only in-frame clones appear in the TCRdb table, and some are missing; sequencing was by immunoSEQ multiplex PCR. This repertoire shows about 140,000 clones, about 77% found once; its top ten account for 1.5% to 2%. Sequenced: PBMCs. These TCRs come from a female donor in good health and CMV-seronegative. CDR3s include the opening cysteine and the closing phenylalanine or tryptophan. The order of the fields is CDR3 protein, CDR3 DNA, J gene, clone size, V gene, D gene. A D gene is named only where the DNA matches it firmly. For some rows the clone size is stated as once, few or many, or as a class when expanded; others skip it.

CASSERGTDGYTF,TGTGCCAGCAGTGAAAGAGGGACAGATGGCTACACCTTC,TRBJ1-2,few,TRBV6-1,TRBD1
CASSPFSGELFF,TGTGCCAGCAGTCCTTTTTCCGGGGAGCTGTTTTTT,TRBJ2-2,NA,TRBV28,NA
CASSPGQGGDTQYF,TGTGCCAGCAGCCCCGGACAGGGTGGGGATACGCAGTATTTT,TRBJ2-3,NA,TRBV7-9,TRBD1
CASGLVGTPKAFF,TGTGCTAGTGGTTTGGTTGGGACACCCAAAGCTTTCTTT,TRBJ1-1,NA,TRBV12-5,NA
CASSPSGGDTNTQYF,TGTGCCAGCAGCCCTAGCGGGGGGGATACCAATACGCAGTATTTT,TRBJ2-3,NA,TRBV9,TRBD2
CASSEKSSRVLDQPQHF,TGTGCCAGCAGTGAAAAGAGTTCTCGAGTATTGGATCAGCCCCAGCATTTT,TRBJ1-5,NA,TRBV6-1,NA
CSVVTGDQPQHF,TGCAGCGTTGTTACCGGGGATCAGCCCCAGCATTTT,TRBJ1-5,NA,TRBV29-1,NA
CASSLLLNLVGGGHTNYGYTF,TGCGCCAGCAGCCTACTTTTGAATCTGGTGGGCGGGGGCCATACTAACTATGGCTACACCTTC,TRBJ1-2,NA,TRBV4-1,NA
CASSEWGTGIYEQYF,TGTGCCTCCTCAGAGTGGGGGACAGGGATCTACGAGCAGTACTTC,TRBJ2-7,NA,TRBV27,TRBD1
CASSQGGSSYNEQFF,TGCGCCAGCAGCCAAGGTGGGAGCTCCTACAATGAGCAGTTCTTC,TRBJ2-1,NA,TRBV4-1,NA
CASSEAGGFYGYTF,TGTGCCAGCAGTGAAGCGGGGGGTTTCTATGGCTACACCTTC,TRBJ1-2,NA,TRBV6-1,NA
CASSYPDQPQHF,TGTGCCAGCAGTTATCCCGATCAGCCCCAGCATTTT,TRBJ1-5,NA,TRBV6-6,NA
CASSMQAGDYNEQFF,TGTGCCAGCAGCATGCAAGCGGGGGACTACAATGAGCAGTTCTTC,TRBJ2-1,NA,TRBV9,TRBD2
CASKQGDTEAFF,TGTGCCAGTAAACAGGGGGACACTGAAGCTTTCTTT,TRBJ1-1,few,TRBV19,TRBD1
CAWGQETYEQYF,TGTGCCTGGGGACAGGAAACCTACGAGCAGTACTTC,TRBJ2-7,NA,TRBV30,TRBD1
CASSLWATSGTTYEQYF,TGTGCCAGCAGTTTGTGGGCGACTAGCGGGACAACCTACGAGCAGTACTTC,TRBJ2-7,NA,TRBV28,TRBD2
CASGPGTGTYEQYF,TGTGCCAGCGGCCCCGGGACAGGGACCTACGAGCAGTACTTC,TRBJ2-7,NA,TRBV6-1,TRBD1
CASSRDSGGVGSYNEQFF,TGCGCCAGCAGCAGGGATAGCGGGGGGGTCGGTTCCTACAATGAGCAGTTCTTC,TRBJ2-1,NA,TRBV5-1,TRBD2
CASSRDITYEQYF,TGTGCCAGCAGCCGGGACATCACCTACGAGCAGTACTTC,TRBJ2-7,NA,TRBV7-6,NA
CASRGGTLAKNIQYF,TGTGCCAGTAGGGGGGGGACCTTAGCCAAAAACATTCAGTACTTC,TRBJ2-4,once,TRBV19,TRBD2
CASSLGGENTEAFF,TGCGCCAGCAGCTTGGGGGGGGAAAACACTGAAGCTTTCTTT,TRBJ1-1,few,TRBV5-1,NA
CASSYSDGVGYTQYF,TGTGCCAGCAGTTACTCGGACGGGGTAGGATATACGCAGTATTTT,TRBJ2-3,NA,TRBV6-5,NA
CASSDSRGEQYF,TGTGCCAGCAGTGACTCCCGAGGCGAGCAGTACTTC,TRBJ2-7,NA,TRBV28,NA
CASSPGTGAGGYTF,TGTGCCAGCAGCCCCGGGACAGGGGCTGGTGGCTACACCTTC,TRBJ1-2,NA,TRBV6-5,TRBD1
CASSPSGSVYEQYF,TGTGCCAGCAGCCCTAGCGGGAGTGTCTACGAGCAGTACTTC,TRBJ2-7,NA,TRBV9,TRBD2
CSVDRGRNTEAFF,TGCAGCGTTGATCGAGGTAGGAACACTGAAGCTTTCTTT,TRBJ1-1,NA,TRBV29-1,NA
CASSIRDRGQGEAFF,TGTGCCAGTAGTATCCGGGACAGGGGGCAGGGTGAAGCTTTCTTT,TRBJ1-1,NA,TRBV19,TRBD1
CASSYTGGVNYGYTF,TGTGCCAGCAGTTACACAGGTGGCGTGAACTATGGCTACACCTTC,TRBJ1-2,NA,TRBV6-5,NA
CASRDRGPGELFF,TGTGCCAGTAGGGACAGGGGGCCCGGGGAGCTGTTTTTT,TRBJ2-2,NA,TRBV19,TRBD1
CASSLVGREPQHF,TGTGCCAGCAGCTTAGTAGGGAGGGAGCCCCAGCATTTT,TRBJ1-5,NA,TRBV7-2,NA
CASSSGLRDTQYF,TGCGCCAGCAGCTCGGGACTACGGGATACGCAGTATTTT,TRBJ2-3,few,TRBV5-1,TRBD2
CASSGRGRPGNTEAFF,TGTGCCAGCAGTGGCAGGGGGCGCCCGGGGAACACTGAAGCTTTCTTT,TRBJ1-1,NA,TRBV2,TRBD1
CASRTQGYEQYF,TGTGCCAGCAGAACACAGGGCTACGAGCAGTACTTC,TRBJ2-7,NA,TRBV7-9,NA
CASFGSWDTDTQYF,TGTGCCAGCTTCGGGAGTTGGGACACAGATACGCAGTATTTT,TRBJ2-3,NA,TRBV6-1,NA
CASSTLDRLSGNTIYF,TGTGCCAGCAGCACGCTAGACAGGCTCTCTGGAAACACCATATATTTT,TRBJ1-3,NA,TRBV13,NA
CASSYLAGTLANEQYF,TGTGCCAGCAGCTACCTAGCGGGAACGCTAGCGAACGAGCAGTACTTC,TRBJ2-7,NA,TRBV5-4,TRBD2
CASSLAGGYNEQFF,TGTGCCAGCAGCTTGGCGGGAGGCTACAATGAGCAGTTCTTC,TRBJ2-1,NA,TRBV11-3,TRBD2
CASSLEGGSEAFF,TGTGCCAGCAGCTTAGAGGGGGGGAGTGAAGCTTTCTTT,TRBJ1-1,few,TRBV7-2,NA
CASRTDRGNYGYTF,TGTGCCAGCAGAACCGACAGGGGGAACTATGGCTACACCTTC,TRBJ1-2,NA,TRBV28,TRBD1
CASSRGSGTGDNQPQHF,TGTGCCAGCAGCCGAGGTTCCGGGACAGGGGACAATCAGCCCCAGCATTTT,TRBJ1-5,NA,TRBV7-9,TRBD1
CASSVGGYSGNTIYF,TGTGCCAGCAGCGTAGGAGGGTACTCTGGAAACACCATATATTTT,TRBJ1-3,NA,TRBV9,NA
CASSESFRGLAGGNAYEQYF,TGTGCCAGCAGTGAAAGTTTTAGGGGACTAGCGGGGGGGAACGCCTACGAGCAGTACTTC,TRBJ2-7,NA,TRBV6-1,TRBD2
CASSGNGQGADTGELFF,TGCGCCAGCAGTGGCAATGGACAGGGGGCGGACACCGGGGAGCTGTTTTTT,TRBJ2-2,NA,TRBV10-1,TRBD1
CASSFSRTGNTEAFF,TGTGCCAGCAGCTTTTCTAGGACAGGGAACACTGAAGCTTTCTTT,TRBJ1-1,few,TRBV7-9,TRBD1
CASERDYNEQFF,TGTGCCAGTGAGAGGGATTACAATGAGCAGTTCTTC,TRBJ2-1,NA,TRBV6-1,NA
CASSEGGGFIETQYF,TGTGCCAGCAGCGAGGGGGGGGGATTCATAGAGACCCAGTACTTC,TRBJ2-5,NA,TRBV11-2,NA
CASSLGGTSSYGQYF,TGTGCCAGCAGCTTAGGGGGCACAAGCTCCTACGGGCAGTACTTC,TRBJ2-7,NA,TRBV9,TRBD1
CASSLAGSSYEQYF,TGTGCCAGCAGTTTGGCGGGGAGCTCCTACGAGCAGTACTTC,TRBJ2-7,NA,TRBV28,NA